One sample yielded the 25 T cell receptor beta chains listed below, sequenced in a study of T-cell reconstitution after alpha-beta-depleted transplantation in children. A TCRbeta library incorporating unique molecular identifiers was prepared. MiXCR, run by TCRdb on the PCR reads, gives a single entry per CDR3 protein. This repertoire shows about a million distinct CDR3 sequences, roughly 29% found once; its top ten account for roughly 28%. The specimen was PBMCs, mostly from graft donor cells, collected 360 days after TCRalphabeta/CD19-depleted stem cell transplant. These receptors came from a boy younger than two who had a stem cell transplant for SCID, so the T cells may come from the graft donor.

This clonotype was observed a handful of times. V and J are TRBV20-1 and TRBJ2-1, with 8 bases that match TRBD2. The germline V gene has CDR1 DFQATT and CDR2 SNEGSKA (reference sequence). The V segment lost 0 bases and the J segment 13 bases; nucleotides outside the gene matches: 5. The CDR3 consists of 12 residues. The CDR3 nucleotides are TGCAGTGCTAGAGATTGGGGGACTAGACAGTTCTTC. It codes for CSARDWGTRQFF.

This clonotype turned up a few times. The J gene is TRBJ1-1, the V gene TRBV7-8, with 7 bases aligning to TRBD1. V gave up 3 bases and J gave up 1 base; unmatched junction bases: 5. CDR1 SGHVS and CDR2 FQNEAQ come from the germline V gene. The CDR3 totals 15 residues. In DNA form, the CDR3 reads TGTGCCAGCAGCTTCTTCAACAGGGGGAACACTGAAGCTTTCTTT. Translation: CASSFFNRGNTEAFF.

The chain is built from TRBV11-1 and TRBJ2-1, with TRBD2 identical over 10 bases. This CDR3 has 17 residues. V lost 5 bases, J lost 3 bases, and 10 bases stayed unmatched. CDR1 is SGHAT and CDR2 is FQDESV in the germline V gene (reference sequence). CDR3 sequence (DNA): TGTGCCAGCAGCCCCCAAGCGGGGGGGCGCCTCTACAATGAGCAGTTCTTC. Its translation is CASSPQAGGRLYNEQFF.

CDR3 sequence reads: CASSPLGQGETSYEQYF. The CDR3 nucleotides are TGTGCCAGCTCACCTTTAGGACAGGGCGAGACTTCCTACGAGCAGTACTTC. V and J are TRBV18 and TRBJ2-7; the match to TRBD1 covers 8 bases. Germline CDR1 is KGHSH and CDR2 is LQKENI. Unmatched junction bases numbered 11, after V lost 3 bases and J lost 1 base. The CDR3 is 17 amino acids.

The chain combines TRBV7-9 with TRBJ2-7; 7 bases are shared with TRBD2. Trimming removed 0 bases from V and 1 base from J; junction bases left unmatched: 6. This CDR3 comprises 16 residues. Germline V CDR1 and CDR2: SEHNR, FQNEAQ (reference sequence). The CDR3 region has the DNA TGTGCCAGCAGCTTAGCTGTTAGGACTAGATCCTACGAGCAGTACTTC. Its translation: CASSLAVRTRSYEQYF.

This clonotype was detected only a few times. The rearrangement uses TRBV6-5 and TRBJ1-2; D is unresolved. Germline assignment: CDR1 MNHEY and CDR2 SVGAGI. The CDR3 has 15 amino acids. V lost 0 bases and J 3 bases, leaving 11 bases between the germline ends. The CDR3 sequence: CASSYSMSGYYGYTF. CDR3 coding DNA: TGTGCCAGCAGTTACTCGATGTCCGGGTACTATGGCTACACCTTC.

This clonotype was seen a few times. The J gene is TRBJ1-3, the V gene TRBV28; 7 nucleotides match TRBD1. Per germline, CDR1 MDHEN and CDR2 SYDVKM. The CDR3 has 14 residues. Trimming removed 7 bases from V and 4 bases from J; junction bases left unmatched: 7. For the CDR3, the DNA is TGTGCCAGCATCCCGGGGGACAGCGGAAACACCATATATTTT. As protein: CASIPGDSGNTIYF.

Only one count was recorded for this clonotype. V gene TRBV4-1 combines with J gene TRBJ2-2; 13 bases match TRBD2. The CDR3 totals 15 residues. Per the germline V gene, CDR1 is MGHRA and CDR2 is YSYEKL. V lost 3 bases to trimming and J lost 13 bases; unmatched junction nucleotides: 8. This CDR3 reads CASSQAGLAGAGLFF. DNA for the CDR3: TGCGCCAGCAGCCAGGCCGGACTAGCGGGGGCGGGGCTGTTTTTT.

V gene TRBV20-1 combines with J gene TRBJ2-6; no clear D. The germline CDR1 and CDR2 sequences are DFQATT and SNEGSKA (reference sequence). This CDR3 is 13 amino acids long. Trimming took 2 bases from V and 3 from J, leaving 5 bases between them. This CDR3 reads CSARRFGANVLTF. The CDR3 bases are TGCAGTGCTAGACGTTTTGGGGCCAACGTCCTGACTTTC.

The genes are TRBV6-5 and TRBJ2-5; D is perhaps TRBD1 (6 bases). Between the trimmed V and J ends, which lost 0 bases and 5 bases, there was a span of 13 bases. Germline V CDR1 and CDR2: MNHEY, SVGAGI. CDR3 size: 15 residues. The CDR3 nucleotides read TGTGCCAGCAGTTACTCAAACGGACAGATGGAGACCCAGTACTTC. It encodes CASSYSNGQMETQYF.

This clonotype showed up just a few times. The chain couples TRBV20-1 to TRBJ1-2; D possibly corresponds to TRBD1 (6 bases). V was trimmed by 3 bases and J by 8 bases, leaving 19 bases between them. CDR3 size: 14 residues. CDR1 is DFQATT, CDR2 SNEGSKA, per germline (reference sequence). As DNA, the CDR3 is TGCAGTGCTAGTGCCTTGGGACAAACTAAGGGCTACACCTTC. It specifies CSASALGQTKGYTF.

The J gene is TRBJ1-4, the V gene TRBV7-8; D is unresolved. Germline assignment: CDR1 SGHVS and CDR2 FQNEAQ. The CDR3 is 14 residues long. Trimming removed 3 bases from V and 7 bases from J, with 12 bases in between. CDR3 in amino acids: CASSFEWAPEKLFF. CDR3 nucleotides: TGTGCCAGCAGCTTCGAGTGGGCGCCTGAAAAACTGTTTTTT.

This chain links TRBV9 with TRBJ2-1; the match to TRBD2 covers 7 bases. V gave up 3 bases and J gave up 3 bases; unmatched junction bases: 6. The germline CDR1 and CDR2 sequences are SGDLS and YYNGEE. The CDR3 consists of 15 residues. CDR3 sequence: CASSEMSGVYNEQFF. The DNA for the CDR3 is TGTGCCAGCAGCGAGATGAGCGGGGTCTACAATGAGCAGTTCTTC.

The gene calls are TRBV3-1 and TRBJ1-1; TRBD1 might be the D (6 bases). The CDR3 has 15 residues. The germline CDR1 and CDR2 sequences are LGHDT and YNNKEL (reference sequence). V lost 4 bases to trimming and J lost 2 bases, with 14 bases between them. The chain's CDR3 is CASSPRRQVNTEAFF. The CDR3 bases are TGTGCCAGCAGCCCACGAAGACAGGTTAACACTGAAGCTTTCTTT.

The CDR3 DNA follows: TGTGCCAGCAGCTCCCGACAGGGATTCACAGATACGCAGTATTTT. It translates to CASSSRQGFTDTQYF. The rearrangement links TRBV5-5 to TRBJ2-3, with 7 bases matching TRBD1. CDR3 length: 15 amino acids. CDR1 is SGHKS and CDR2 is YYEKEE in the germline V gene (reference sequence). Trimming took 3 bases from V and 2 from J; bases not matched to a gene: 6.

The table lists this clonotype with a few counts. The chain's CDR3 is CASTQAGELFF. DNA of the CDR3: TGTGCCAGCACCCAGGCCGGGGAGCTGTTTTTT. V is TRBV7-7 and J is TRBJ2-2; D gene unclear. V was clipped by 7 bases and J by 6 bases, with 6 bases between them. The CDR3 covers 11 residues. CDR1 is SSHAT and CDR2 is FNYEAQ in the germline V gene (reference sequence). Full variable domain (remainder filled in from reference TRBV7-7 and TRBJ2-2): GAGVSQSPRYKVTKRGQDVTLRCDPISSHATLYWYQQALGQGPEFLTYFNYEAQPDKSGLPSDRFSAERPEGSISTLTIQRTEQRDSAMYRCASTQAGELFFGEGSRLTVL.

The chain employs TRBV6-1 and TRBJ2-7; no firm D call. The germline V gene encodes CDR1 MNHNS and CDR2 SASEGT. The length of the CDR3 is 12 residues. The V end was cut by 7 bases, the J end by 1 base, with 8 bases between. The CDR3 nucleotides are TGTGCCAGCAAGGCGCTGTCCTACGAGCAGTACTTC. Protein product: CASKALSYEQYF.

This clonotype was seen only a few times. This chain connects TRBV6-5 to TRBJ2-1; 7 positions match TRBD1. Looked up from germline, CDR1 is MNHEY and CDR2 is SVGAGI. V trimming: 0 bases; J trimming: 2 bases; junction bases outside the gene matches: 4. The CDR3 loop spans 16 amino acids. The CDR3 region is CASSYSGGRAYNEQFF. In nucleotides, the CDR3 is TGTGCCAGCAGTTACTCAGGGGGCCGGGCCTACAATGAGCAGTTCTTC.

The chain joins TRBV7-2 to TRBJ2-6, with D possibly being TRBD2 (5 bases). Trimming left V 1 base short and J 5 bases short, with 9 bases between. The CDR3 runs 15 residues. CDR1 is SGHTA, CDR2 FQGNSA, per germline. CDR3 residues: CASSLEADWANVLTF. The CDR3 DNA reads as TGTGCCAGCAGCTTAGAAGCGGACTGGGCCAACGTCCTGACTTTC.

The V gene is TRBV9, the J gene TRBJ2-1; D is possibly TRBD2 (6 bases). V gave up 4 bases and J gave up 7 bases, with 18 bases separating them. The CDR3 spans 15 residues. The germline CDR1 and CDR2 sequences are SGDLS and YYNGEE. DNA for the CDR3: TGTGCCAGCAGCCCCCACCGGGACTTCACAAATGAGCAGTTCTTC. Translated: CASSPHRDFTNEQFF.

This clonotype was counted between two and nine times. The V and J genes are TRBV28 and TRBJ2-7, with no clear D. V was cut by 3 bases and J by 0 bases, with 12 bases left in between. In germline, CDR1 is MDHEN, CDR2 SYDVKM. CDR3 length equals 15 residues. The DNA for the CDR3 is TGTGCCAGCAGTTTTCCGGGCCACCCCTCCTACGAGCAGTACTTC. It encodes CASSFPGHPSYEQYF.

CDR3 in amino acids: CASSLVPQGTDTQYF. CDR3 nucleotides: TGCGCCAGCAGCTTGGTCCCCCAGGGCACAGATACGCAGTATTTT. This chain uses TRBV5-1 with TRBJ2-3, with D hard to call. V gave up 0 bases and J gave up 1 base, with 9 bases separating them. The CDR3 spans 15 residues. Germline values: CDR1 SGHRS, CDR2 YFSETQ.

This chain's CDR3 is CASSLSVADRGVYGYTF. The CDR3 region has the DNA TGTGCCAGCAGTTTGAGCGTCGCGGACAGGGGTGTATATGGCTACACCTTC. The chain uses TRBV6-5 and TRBJ1-2; 9 bases are a match to TRBD1. CDR1 is MNHEY, CDR2 SVGAGI, per germline. The V and J ends lost 4 bases and 5 bases, in that order; junction bases with no gene match: 14. The CDR3 covers 17 residues.

The sample holds one count of this clonotype. The chain employs TRBV3-1 and TRBJ2-3; D remains ambiguous. Germline V gene sequence: CDR1 LGHDT, CDR2 YNNKEL (reference sequence). This CDR3 has 14 residues. The germline V and J ends were trimmed by 3 bases and 2 bases, with 9 bases remaining between them. CDR3 coding DNA: TGTGCCAGCAGCCACTGGCGGACCACAGATACGCAGTATTTT. Amino acids: CASSHWRTTDTQYF.

The chain has TRBV13 and TRBJ1-5, with D unresolved. V dropped 4 bases and J dropped 7 bases, with 8 bases sitting between them. This CDR3 has 12 amino acids. CDR1 and CDR2 from the germline V gene are PRHDT and FYEKMQ (reference sequence). DNA of the CDR3: TGTGCCAGCAGCTCCCCCGGGCAGCCCCAGCATTTT. Its translation is CASSSPGQPQHF.